Presented here are 22 T cell receptor beta chains from one specimen sequenced in a study of Tregs in tolerant kidney transplant recipients. Recipients received nonmyeloablative bone marrow transplants from related graft donors, with transient mixed chimerism. Produced via immunoSEQ multiplex PCR; TCRdb's table is partial and in-frame only. This listing includes 6,200 or so clones. The source was CD4+ T cells from blood (PBMCs), collected 6 months after the transplant. The receptors come from a human patient who received a combined kidney and bone marrow transplant. These T cells may partly come from the graft donor.

In regard to this clone: The read comes to an end 3 residues before the CDR3 does, leaving the germline J gene to fill in the end. The chain joins TRBV28 to TRBJ2-7; D may be TRBD1 (6 bases). Trimming removed 6 bases at V and 2 bases at J, with 14 bases between. The CDR3 extends over 14 amino acids. The germline gives CDR1 MDHEN, CDR2 SYDVKM. The CDR3 reads CASSLGQRAYEQYF. CDR3 DNA (partial): TGTGCCAGCAGCCTCGGACAGAGGGCCTACGAG.

Concerning this clone: The read ends 3 residues early relative to the CDR3; the germline J gene fills the gap. The V call is TRBV20-1, the J call TRBJ2-7; 12 bases map to TRBD2. In germline, CDR1 is DFQATT, CDR2 SNEGSKA (reference sequence). J gave up 2 bases and V 6 bases, and 5 bases lay outside the gene matches. The CDR3 is made up of 14 amino acids. Here the CDR3 reads CSAGTSGSPYEQYF. CDR3 DNA, as far as it was read: TGCAGTGCAGGGACTAGCGGGTCTCCCTACGAG.

Note on this clone: The CDR3 extends 3 residues past the end of the read, so its final part is completed from the germline J gene. The chain has TRBV7-6 and TRBJ2-7; 8 nucleotides match TRBD2. The CDR3 runs 18 residues. Germline V gives CDR1 SGHVS, CDR2 FNYEAQ. V gave up 1 base and J gave up 2 bases; unmatched junction bases: 13. CDR3 bases read: TGTGCCAGCAGCTTAGGACCGGGACTAGGAGGGGCGCCCTACGAG. Its protein product is CASSLGPGLGGAPYE. In full, the CDR3 reads CASSLGPGLGGAPYEQYF. Full variable domain (remainder filled in from reference TRBV7-6 and TRBJ2-7): GAGVSQSPRYKVTKRGQDVALRCDPISGHVSLYWYRQALGQGPEFLTYFNYEAQQDKSGLPNDRFSAERPEGSISTLTIQRTEQRDSAMYRCASSLGPGLGGAPYEQYFGPGTRLTVT.

A remark on this clone: The observed sequence ends 3 residues before the CDR3 terminus, with the missing tail filled in from the germline J gene. V is TRBV11-2 and J is TRBJ1-4, with 7 positions matching TRBD1. Germline V gives CDR1 SGHAT, CDR2 FQNNGV. The CDR3 contains 15 residues. Trimming cost V 5 bases and J 8 bases; bases outside gene matches: 11. The covered CDR3 bases are TGTGCCAGCAGCCCCCAGGGGACAGCACAGGAAAAA. Protein: CASSPQGTAQEK. The CDR3 reads in full as CASSPQGTAQEKLFF.

Worth noting for this clone: The read comes to an end 3 residues before the CDR3 does, leaving the germline J gene to fill in the end. The chain couples TRBV10-3 to TRBJ1-6; weak D call: TRBD1 (5 bases). The germline V gene encodes CDR1 ENHRY and CDR2 SYGVKD. This CDR3 is built from 14 residues. V was trimmed by 6 bases and J by 7 bases, leaving 13 bases between them. CDR3 DNA, as far as it was read: TGTGCCATCAGACCTACAGGCACCAATTCACCC. Translated, it gives CAIRPTGTNSP. The entire CDR3 is CAIRPTGTNSPLHF.

As regards this clone: Read coverage stops 3 residues before the CDR3 terminus; the germline J gene supplies the remainder. The V gene is TRBV20-1, the J gene TRBJ1-1, with 8 bases identical to TRBD1. The junction had 10 bases not matched to a gene; V was cut back by 4 bases and J by 0 bases. Germline CDR1 DFQATT, CDR2 SNEGSKA (reference sequence). The CDR3 runs 16 residues. Incomplete CDR3 DNA: TGCAGTGCTACACGAGGACAGGGAGTAATGAACACTGAA. Translated, it gives CSATRGQGVMNTE. The entire CDR3 protein reads CSATRGQGVMNTEAFF.

Comments on this clone: The sequenced fragment ends 3 residues before the CDR3 boundary, so the rest is inferred from the germline J gene. The gene calls are TRBV20-1 and TRBJ1-1; 7 bases agree with TRBD1. Germline V gives CDR1 DFQATT, CDR2 SNEGSKA (reference sequence). J was trimmed by 1 base and V by 1 base; bases with no gene match: 3. The CDR3 has 14 residues. CDR3 sequence: CSARAQGGNTEAFF. The sequenced CDR3 bases are TGCAGTGCTAGAGCTCAGGGGGGGAACACTGAA.

To note about this clone: The read gets to within 3 residues of the CDR3 end, and the germline J gene fills in the rest. This chain uses TRBV5-4 with TRBJ2-1, with D possibly being TRBD1 (6 bases). The CDR3 length is 14 residues. Per germline, CDR1 SGHNT and CDR2 YYREEE (reference sequence). Trimming removed 4 bases at V and 3 bases at J, with 11 bases between. This chain's CDR3 is CASSDGTLYNEQFF. The sequenced part of the CDR3 DNA is TGTGCCAGCAGCGACGGGACACTCTACAATGAG.

Judged by frequency, this clone is medium-sized. The read stops 3 residues short of the end of the CDR3; the missing end is completed from the germline J gene. The chain combines TRBV20-1 with TRBJ2-3; TRBD1 might be the D (6 bases). This CDR3 contains 11 residues. Trimming removed 2 bases from V and 6 bases from J, with 6 bases in between. The germline V gene has CDR1 DFQATT and CDR2 SNEGSKA (reference sequence). This chain's CDR3 is CSARQGDTQYF. The DNA read from the CDR3 is TGCAGTGCTAGACAGGGGGATACG.

In regard to this clone: The CDR3 goes on 3 residues after the read ends, and that part is filled in from the germline J gene. This sequence joins TRBV6-2 or TRBV6-3 and TRBJ2-1, with 7 positions matching TRBD2. J lost 7 bases, V lost 2 bases, and 8 bases had no gene match. This CDR3 spans 15 amino acids. Germline V lookup: CDR1 MNHEY, CDR2 SVGEGT. CDR3: CASSYGRASGNEQFF. The DNA read from the CDR3 is TGTGCCAGCAGTTACGGGAGGGCTAGCGGAAATGAG.

In regard to this clone: The read gets to within 3 residues of the CDR3 end, and the germline J gene fills in the rest. The chain employs TRBV5-5 and TRBJ2-5; TRBD1 matches at 8 bases. With 4 bases clipped from V and 5 bases from J, the junction kept 10 bases outside the gene matches. There are 15 residues in the CDR3. The germline CDR1 and CDR2 sequences are SGHKS and YYEKEE (reference sequence). This CDR3 is CASSLRGQGGETQYF. The sequenced CDR3 bases are TGTGCCAGCAGCCTAAGAGGACAGGGTGGGGAGACC.

Remarks on this clone: Read coverage stops 3 residues before the CDR3 terminus; the germline J gene supplies the remainder. The chain uses TRBV2 and TRBJ1-2, with unresolved D. Germline V gene sequence: CDR1 SNHLY, CDR2 FYNNEI. CDR3 length: 13 amino acids. V lost 2 bases and J 6 bases, leaving 10 bases between the germline ends. CDR3 bases read: TGTGCCAGCAGTGAAACGGGGTACGATGGC. It codes for CASSETGYDG. The full CDR3 sequence reads CASSETGYDGYTF.

Considering frequency, this clone is medium-sized. The read halts 3 residues ahead of the CDR3 end, with the missing end drawn from the germline J gene. The rearrangement uses TRBV6-1 and TRBJ1-4, with 7 bases fitting TRBD1. The CDR3 is made up of 15 amino acids. CDR1 and CDR2 from the germline V gene are MNHNS and SASEGT. J lost 3 bases, V lost 4 bases, and 5 bases had no gene match. CDR3: CASSVDGQANEKLFF. The part of the CDR3 DNA that was read is TGTGCCAGCAGTGTCGATGGACAGGCTAATGAAAAA.

According to its frequency, this clone is medium-sized. The missing CDR3 end, 3 residues past where the read stops, is filled in from the germline J gene. The chain carries TRBV12-3 or TRBV12-4 and TRBJ1-5, with D possibly being TRBD1 (5 bases). This CDR3 region has 14 residues. V dropped 3 bases and J dropped 0 bases, with 6 bases sitting between them. The chain's CDR3 is CASSFRDSNQPQHF. The sequenced CDR3 bases are TGTGCCAGCAGTTTCAGGGATAGCAATCAGCCC.

Incomplete CDR3 DNA: TGCGCCAGCAGCCAAGTCGGGACCGGGGAG. It encodes CASSQVGTGE. Given in full, the CDR3 is CASSQVGTGELFF. The chain uses TRBV4-1 and TRBJ2-2; no clear D. The read halts 3 residues ahead of the CDR3 end, with the missing end drawn from the germline J gene. The CDR3 length is 13 residues. Trimming removed 1 base from V and 5 bases from J, with 5 bases in between. Per the germline V gene, CDR1 is MGHRA and CDR2 is YSYEKL.

Worth noting for this clone: The read halts 3 residues ahead of the CDR3 end, with the missing end drawn from the germline J gene. This chain links TRBV2 with TRBJ1-1; perhaps TRBD1 as D (6 bases). Between the trimmed V and J ends, which lost 8 bases and 5 bases, there was a span of 15 bases. This CDR3 has 13 amino acids. Germline-derived CDR1 and CDR2 are SNHLY and FYNNEI. CDR3 DNA (partial): TGTGCCAGCGGGGGCCAAGAGAAGACTGAA. It codes for CASGGQEKTE. The whole CDR3 region reads CASGGQEKTEAFF.

Comments on this clone: Read coverage stops 3 residues before the CDR3 terminus; the germline J gene supplies the remainder. This chain links TRBV7-8 with TRBJ2-1; 9 bases align to TRBD1. The length of the CDR3 is 15 residues. The germline CDR1 and CDR2 sequences are SGHVS and FQNEAQ. The V segment lost 5 bases and the J segment 6 bases; nucleotides outside the gene matches: 8. The chain's CDR3 is CASSPGTGHSNEQFF. Partial CDR3 DNA: TGTGCCAGCAGCCCAGGGACAGGGCATAGCAATGAG.

In terms of frequency, this clone is medium-sized. The CDR3 end falls 3 residues outside the read, so it is completed with the germline J gene. The chain recombines TRBV7-3 with TRBJ1-2, with a possible D match to TRBD1 (6 bases). Germline assignment: CDR1 SGHTA and CDR2 FQGTGA. This CDR3 has 12 amino acids. CDR3 bases read: TGTGCCAGCGGGGACACAGTTCGAGGC. It translates to CASGDTVRG. Given in full, the CDR3 is CASGDTVRGYTF.

This clone is medium-sized by frequency. The CDR3 end lies 3 residues beyond the end of the read and is filled in from the germline J gene. The genes are TRBV20-1 and TRBJ1-5; 7 positions match TRBD1. The CDR3 runs to 14 residues. V gave up 3 bases and J gave up 4 bases; unmatched junction bases: 6. The V gene's germline CDR1 is DFQATT and CDR2 SNEGSKA (reference sequence). Partial CDR3 DNA: TGCAGTGCTAGGTACAGGGGCGCAAATCAGCCC. As protein: CSARYRGANQP. The complete CDR3 reads CSARYRGANQPQHF.

As regards this clone: The read ends 3 residues shy of where the CDR3 ends; the end is completed using the germline J gene. The chain joins TRBV5-1 to TRBJ2-7, with TRBD1 matching 9 bases. This CDR3 has 16 amino acids. V lost 0 bases, J lost 2 bases, and 6 bases stayed unmatched. Germline CDR1 reads SGHRS; CDR2 reads YFSETQ. The CDR3 loop reads CASSLAPGQGTYEQYF. The sequenced CDR3 bases are TGCGCCAGCAGCTTGGCCCCGGGACAGGGAACCTACGAG.

This clone ranks as medium-sized in terms of frequency. The read ends 3 residues early relative to the CDR3; the germline J gene fills the gap. The chain combines TRBV20-1 with TRBJ2-7; D might be TRBD2 (8 bases). The CDR3 has 16 residues. Germline V gene data show CDR1 as DFQATT and CDR2 as SNEGSKA (reference sequence). Trimming took off 3 bases at V and 5 bases at J, with 23 bases between the two ends. The sequenced part of the CDR3 DNA is TGCAGTGCTAGCGATTCAGGGGGTGCCGGGGGGGACGAG. Translation gives CSASDSGGAGGDE. The whole CDR3 region reads CSASDSGGAGGDEQYF.

As to this clone: The observed sequence ends 3 residues before the CDR3 terminus, with the missing tail filled in from the germline J gene. The rearrangement joins TRBV12-3 or TRBV12-4 to TRBJ1-2, with 10 bases lining up with TRBD1. CDR3 length: 15 residues. Partial CDR3 DNA: TGTGCCAGCAGCGCCCGCGGGACAGGGGAAAGCGGC. It yields the protein CASSARGTGESG. The CDR3 reads in full as CASSARGTGESGYTF.